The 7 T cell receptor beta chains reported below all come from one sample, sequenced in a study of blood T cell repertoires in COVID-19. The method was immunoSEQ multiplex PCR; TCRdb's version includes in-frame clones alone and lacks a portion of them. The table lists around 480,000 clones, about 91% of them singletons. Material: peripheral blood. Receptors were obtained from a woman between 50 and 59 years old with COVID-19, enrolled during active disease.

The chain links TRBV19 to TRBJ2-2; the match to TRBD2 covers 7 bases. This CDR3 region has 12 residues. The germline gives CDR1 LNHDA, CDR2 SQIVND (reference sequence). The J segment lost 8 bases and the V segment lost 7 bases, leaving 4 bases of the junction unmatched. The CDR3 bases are TGTGCCAGTACCCCGGGGGGAGGGGAGCTGTTTTTT. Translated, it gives CASTPGGGELFF. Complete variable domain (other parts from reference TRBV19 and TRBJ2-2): DGGITQSPKYLFRKEGQNVTLSCEQNLNHDAMYWYRQDPGQGLRLIYYSQIVNDFQKGDIAEGYSVSREKKESFPLTVTSAQKNPTAFYLCASTPGGGELFFGEGSRLTVL.

CDR3 sequence: CASSLQTPGGAAGYTF. CDR3 in DNA: TGCGCCAGCAGCTTGCAGACCCCAGGGGGCGCGGCTGGCTACACCTTC. This chain joins TRBV5-1 and TRBJ1-2, with TRBD1 matching 8 bases. Germline CDR1 reads SGHRS; CDR2 reads YFSETQ. V lost 1 base and J lost 7; bases outside the gene matches: 12. The CDR3 has 16 residues.

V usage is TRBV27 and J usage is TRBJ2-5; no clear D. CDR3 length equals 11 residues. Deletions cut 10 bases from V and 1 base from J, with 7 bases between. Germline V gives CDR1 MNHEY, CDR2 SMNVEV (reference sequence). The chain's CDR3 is CAIGSQETQYF. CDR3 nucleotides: TGTGCCATCGGGTCCCAAGAGACCCAGTACTTC.

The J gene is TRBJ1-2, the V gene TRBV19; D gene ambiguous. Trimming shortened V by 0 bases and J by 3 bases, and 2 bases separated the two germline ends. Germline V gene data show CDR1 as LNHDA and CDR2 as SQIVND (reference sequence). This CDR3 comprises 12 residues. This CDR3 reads CASSIDDYGYTF. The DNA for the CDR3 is TGTGCCAGTAGTATAGACGACTATGGCTACACCTTC.

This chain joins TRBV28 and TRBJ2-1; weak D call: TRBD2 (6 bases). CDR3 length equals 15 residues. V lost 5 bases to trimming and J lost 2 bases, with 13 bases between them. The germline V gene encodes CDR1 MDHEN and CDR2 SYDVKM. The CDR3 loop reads CASSVGGSTYNEQFF. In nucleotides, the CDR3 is TGTGCCAGCAGTGTCGGGGGAAGTACCTACAATGAGCAGTTCTTC.

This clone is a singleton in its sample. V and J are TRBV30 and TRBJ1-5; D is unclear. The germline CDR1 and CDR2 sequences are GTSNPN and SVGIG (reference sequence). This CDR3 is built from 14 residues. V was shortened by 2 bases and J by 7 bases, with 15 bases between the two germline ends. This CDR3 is CAWSMGLGGQPQHF. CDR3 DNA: TGTGCCTGGAGTATGGGTTTAGGAGGGCAGCCCCAGCATTTT. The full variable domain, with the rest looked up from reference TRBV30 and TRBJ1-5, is SQTIHQWPATLVQPVGSPLSLECTVEGTSNPNLYWYRQAAGRGLQLLFYSVGIGQISSEVPQNLSASRPQDRQFILSSKKLLLSDSGFYLCAWSMGLGGQPQHFGDGTRLSIL.

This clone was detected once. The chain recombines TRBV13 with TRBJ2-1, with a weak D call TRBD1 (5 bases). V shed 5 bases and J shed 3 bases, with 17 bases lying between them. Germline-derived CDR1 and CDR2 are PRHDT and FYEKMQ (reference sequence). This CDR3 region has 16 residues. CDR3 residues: CASSPRSQGDYNEQFF. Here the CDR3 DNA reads TGTGCCAGCAGCCCAAGATCCCAGGGTGACTACAATGAGCAGTTCTTC.